This T cell receptor (beta chain) comes out of a study of cytomegalovirus exposure and HLA in healthy donors. Background on the study: Membership in the Caucasian-associated ancestry cluster was found for around 81% of 300 to 500 genotyped donors.

Study-wide results and caveats: An observed cluster of highly shared sequence variants was recorded as a likely sequencing artifact. Despite most TCR sequences being rare, some public TCRs occurred in many donors.

PCR employed 60 Vbeta and 13 Jbeta primers. As originally analysed: Counted up in a later analysis, unique TCR beta chains came to about 83 million, with around 10 million shared. Here immunoSEQ multiplex PCR was the method, and the copy in TCRdb shows in-frame clones only, minus some. V and J calls and clone size are copied from that table; D and trimming were computed from the DNA. The sample contains around 170,000 clones, just over 75% of which appear only once. Germline-derived CDR1 and CDR2 are SGHAT and FQNNGV. This CDR3 is built from 16 residues. V lost 1 base, J lost 8 bases, and 18 bases lay in between. In the case of this clone: Its antigen is unknown.

The V and J genes are TRBV11-2 and TRBJ2-1, with a weak D call TRBD2 (6 bases). Specimen: PBMCs. This TCR derives from a man aged 35 to 55 in good health and CMV-seronegative. In DNA form, the CDR3 reads TGTGCCAGCAGCTTAGTTGTAGGGACTCCCGCCGATGAGCAGTTCTTC. Its translation is CASSLVVGTPADEQFF.